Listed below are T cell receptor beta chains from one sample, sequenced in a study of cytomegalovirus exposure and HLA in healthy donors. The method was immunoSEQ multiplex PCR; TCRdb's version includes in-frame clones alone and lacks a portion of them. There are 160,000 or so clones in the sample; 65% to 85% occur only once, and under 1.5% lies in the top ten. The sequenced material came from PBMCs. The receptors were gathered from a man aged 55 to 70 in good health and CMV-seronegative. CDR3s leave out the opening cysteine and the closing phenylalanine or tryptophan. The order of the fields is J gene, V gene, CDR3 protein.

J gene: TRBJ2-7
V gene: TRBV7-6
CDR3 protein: ASSLGTGVVTYEQY

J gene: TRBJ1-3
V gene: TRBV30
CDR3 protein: AWSPDRGAGNTIY

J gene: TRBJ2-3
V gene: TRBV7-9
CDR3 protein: ASRLNGQGDWDTQY

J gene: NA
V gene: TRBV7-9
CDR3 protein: AIQLRGPLSYEQY

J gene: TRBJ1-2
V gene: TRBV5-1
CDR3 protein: ASSSSIQGYGYT

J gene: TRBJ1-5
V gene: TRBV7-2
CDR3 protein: ASSSQENQPQH

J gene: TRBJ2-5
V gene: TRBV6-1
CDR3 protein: ASESRVREQY

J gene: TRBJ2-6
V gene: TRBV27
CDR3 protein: ASSLYGRQKPSGANVLT

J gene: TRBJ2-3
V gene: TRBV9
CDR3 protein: ASSVAGRPDTQY

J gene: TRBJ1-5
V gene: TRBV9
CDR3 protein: ASSVDSQNQPQH

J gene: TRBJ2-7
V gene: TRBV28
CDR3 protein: ASSTGAQSYEQY